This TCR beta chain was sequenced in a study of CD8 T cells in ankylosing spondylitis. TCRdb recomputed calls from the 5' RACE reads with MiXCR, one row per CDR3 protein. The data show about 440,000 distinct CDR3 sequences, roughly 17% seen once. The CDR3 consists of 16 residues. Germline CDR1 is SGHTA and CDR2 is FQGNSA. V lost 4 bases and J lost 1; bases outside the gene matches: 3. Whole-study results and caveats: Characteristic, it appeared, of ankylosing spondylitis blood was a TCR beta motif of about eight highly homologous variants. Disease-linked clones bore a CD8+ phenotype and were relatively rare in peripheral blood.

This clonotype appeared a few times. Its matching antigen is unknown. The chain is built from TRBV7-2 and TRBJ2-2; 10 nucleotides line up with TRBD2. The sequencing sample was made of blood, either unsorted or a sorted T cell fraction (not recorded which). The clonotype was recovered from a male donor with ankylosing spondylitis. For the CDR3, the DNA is TGTGCCAGCAGCTCCCAGCGGGAGGGGAACACCGGGGAGCTGTTTTTT. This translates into CASSSQREGNTGELFF. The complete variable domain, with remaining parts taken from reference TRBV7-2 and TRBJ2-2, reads GAGVSQSPSNKVTEKGKDVELRCDPISGHTALYWYRQSLGQGLEFLIYFQGNSAPDKSGLPSDRFSAERTGGSVSTLTIQRTQQEDSAVYLCASSSQREGNTGELFFGEGSRLTVL.